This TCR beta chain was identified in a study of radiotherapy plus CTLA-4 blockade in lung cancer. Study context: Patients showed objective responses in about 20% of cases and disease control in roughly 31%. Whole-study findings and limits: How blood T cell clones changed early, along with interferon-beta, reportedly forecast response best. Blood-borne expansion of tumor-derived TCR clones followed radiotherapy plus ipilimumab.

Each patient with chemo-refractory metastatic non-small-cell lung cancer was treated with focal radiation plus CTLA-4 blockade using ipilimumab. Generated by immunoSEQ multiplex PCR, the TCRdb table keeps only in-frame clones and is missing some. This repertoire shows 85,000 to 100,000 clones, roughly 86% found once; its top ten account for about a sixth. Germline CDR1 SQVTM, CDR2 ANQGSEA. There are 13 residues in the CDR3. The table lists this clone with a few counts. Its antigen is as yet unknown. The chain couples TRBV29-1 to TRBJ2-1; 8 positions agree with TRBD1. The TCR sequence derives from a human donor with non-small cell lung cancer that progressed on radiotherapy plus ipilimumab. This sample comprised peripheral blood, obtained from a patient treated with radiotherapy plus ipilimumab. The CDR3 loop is CSTGTGGYNEQFF. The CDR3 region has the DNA TGCAGTACCGGGACAGGAGGTTACAATGAGCAGTTCTTC.